This is a list of T cell receptor beta chains from one sample in a study of blood T cell repertoires in COVID-19. Profiling relied on immunoSEQ multiplex PCR, and the TCRdb table lists in-frame clones only, not all of them. The sample has just over 300,000 clones; roughly 89% are singletons. Source material: PBMCs or T cells enriched from blood (not recorded which). These receptors originate from a woman aged 18-29 years who had recovered from COVID-19. Both conserved end residues are part of each CDR3. The order of the fields is V gene, clone size, CDR3 protein. Clone size is not always given. Where it is, it says once, few, many or a class for expanded clones.

>TRBV4-3|-
CASSQARGANTEAFF
>TRBV5-5|-
CASSLGLAYNEQFF
>TRBV28|-
CASTGGAVGSYEQYF
>TRBV14|-
CASSHLNQGTVKETQYF
>TRBV28|-
CASSHEVQGYGYTF
>TRBV28|-
CASLNRAGNTIYF
>TRBV7-2|-
CASSLGATANYGYTF
>TRBV7-2|-
CASSLAQEGWDYTF
>TRBV4-2|once
CASSQVWSNEKLFF
>TRBV7-3|-
CASSSTTGVQETQYF
>TRBV12-3/TRBV12-4|-
CASSQTSQPQHF
>TRBV7-9|-
CASSSTGGRQPQHF
>TRBV9|-
CASSVAPGRGIYEQYF
>TRBV7-9|-
CASPPGGVDGYTF
>TRBV27|-
CASSLMFGQPNTEAFF
>TRBV7-9|-
CASSLDGFGTGELFF
>TRBV12-3/TRBV12-4|-
CASTWDKNTEAFF
>TRBV4-1|-
CASSQAGSYGYTF
>TRBV2|-
CASGGHSAEAFF
>TRBV7-2|-
CASSFLNQPQHF
>TRBV5-1|-
CASSPPGGHTDTQYF
>TRBV28|-
CASNLGPGNQPQHF
>TRBV7-2|-
CAIRDRLRNTEAFF
>TRBV19|-
CASTGAVGINSPLHF
>TRBV6-6|once
CASSITGTGRSEQYF
>TRBV7-6|-
CASSLRAGGVSGELFF
>TRBV28|-
CASSLTPGGAANYGYTF
>TRBV28|once
CASRPLREVDTEAFF
>TRBV5-1|-
CASSGQVTDTQYF
>TRBV7-3|once
CASSPTHRVGEQYF
>TRBV28|-
CASSLFLRINMKGLGTEAFF
>TRBV28|once
CASSFRVHEQYF
>TRBV28|-
CASPAPGMNTEAFF
>TRBV7-8|-
CASSLALGQSRYEQYF
>TRBV7-8|-
CASSPRGRATNEKLFF
>TRBV5-1|-
CASSLGLGGIAGDTQYF
>TRBV7-8|-
CASSPRTGLSQNEQFF
>TRBV28|-
CASSLMSRYGYTF
>TRBV5-6|-
CASGGPGQSSGNTIYF